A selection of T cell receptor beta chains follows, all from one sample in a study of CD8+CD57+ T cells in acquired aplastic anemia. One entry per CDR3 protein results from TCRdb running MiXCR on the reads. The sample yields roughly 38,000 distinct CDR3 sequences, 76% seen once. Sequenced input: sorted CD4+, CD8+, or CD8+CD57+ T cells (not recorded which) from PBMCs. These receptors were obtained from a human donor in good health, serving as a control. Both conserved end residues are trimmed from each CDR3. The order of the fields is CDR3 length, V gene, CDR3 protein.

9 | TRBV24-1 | ATGVSYGYT
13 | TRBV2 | ASSGTSSSYNEQF
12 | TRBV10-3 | AISEIGVTYEQY
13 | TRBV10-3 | AISRGGRVNQPQH
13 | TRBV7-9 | ASSSGGTGSYEQY
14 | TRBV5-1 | ASSLVGSSGSDEQY
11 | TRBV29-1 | SVAGQGDQPQH
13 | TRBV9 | ASSGVGQGNQPQH
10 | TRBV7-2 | ASRVVSAEAF
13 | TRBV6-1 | ASKEAGTDSYEQY
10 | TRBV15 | ATSRGVEKLF
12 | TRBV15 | ATSREGGGEKLF
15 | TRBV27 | ASSLPPGRGENTEAF
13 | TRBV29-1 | SVQRTGRVNTEAF
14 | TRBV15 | ATSRAPGQGDSPLH
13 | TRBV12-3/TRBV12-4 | ASSLGGTFTDTQY